This entry features one T cell receptor (beta chain) sequence. Its antigen is as yet unknown. This sample was taken from a study of cytomegalovirus exposure and HLA in healthy donors. Findings of the study overall: A classifier reportedly called cytomegalovirus status with high sensitivity and specificity. Versus the approximately 720-donor mean, an Asian-associated ancestry cluster reportedly showed fewer N-insertions in a later analysis.

The PCR ran on 60 Vbeta and 13 Jbeta primers. Assay used: immunoSEQ multiplex PCR; TCRdb lists only in-frame clones, some missing. This sample has 110,000 to 150,000 clones; about three quarters occur once, and the top ten carry 1.5% to 2%. Trimming at V came to 5 bases and at J to 5 bases, leaving 6 bases not matched to a gene. Germline V gene lookup returns CDR1 SEHNR and CDR2 FQNEAQ (reference sequence). The CDR3 extends over 14 amino acids. Sequenced material: PBMCs. The sequence was obtained from a woman younger than 45 in good health and CMV-seronegative. The chain couples TRBV7-9 to TRBJ1-1; 9 nucleotides match TRBD1. CDR3 bases: TGTGCCAGCAGCGCGACAGGGGGAGAAACTGAAGCTTTCTTT. Encoded protein: CASSATGGETEAFF. Full variable domain (outside the CDR3, taken from reference TRBV7-9 and TRBJ1-1): DTGVSQNPRHKITKRGQNVTFRCDPISEHNRLYWYRQTLGQGPEFLTYFQNEAQLEKSRLLSDRFSAERPKGSFSTLEIQRTEQGDSAMYLCASSATGGETEAFFGQGTRLTVV.